Each of the 13 T cell receptor beta chains below was sequenced from the same sample in a study of Ad26.COV2.S vaccination and SARS-CoV-2 variants. TCRdb keeps only in-frame clones here, not all; method: immunoSEQ multiplex PCR. The data show around 400,000 clones, 75% to 95% seen once. Described treatment: about 20 received Ad26.COV2.S at low or high dose, single or two shots; several received placebo; per-sample allocation not given. Repertoires come from day 63 after the first vaccine or placebo injection. The specimen comprised peripheral blood, sampled in a trial of Ad26.COV2.S vaccine versus placebo. All receptors derive from a person aged 18 to 65 who received the Ad26.COV2.S COVID-19 vaccine or a placebo.

J is TRBJ2-3 and V is TRBV9; the D gene is possibly TRBD1 (5 bases). Germline V lookup: CDR1 SGDLS, CDR2 YYNGEE. V was trimmed by 3 bases and J by 1 base, leaving 9 bases between them. The CDR3 extends over 14 amino acids. The CDR3 DNA reads as TGTGCCAGCAGCGAGGGGTGGGGCACAGATACGCAGTATTTT. It codes for CASSEGWGTDTQYF.

V gene TRBV15 combines with J gene TRBJ2-7; TRBD2 matches at 7 bases. In germline, CDR1 is LNHNV, CDR2 YYDKDF (reference sequence). The CDR3 is made up of 15 amino acids. V shed 0 bases, J shed 5 bases, and the junction held 7 bases outside the gene matches. The CDR3 DNA reads TGTGCCACCAGCAGAGATAGAGGGAGGGCCAACGAGCAGTACTTC. Its protein product is CATSRDRGRANEQYF.

For the CDR3, the DNA is TGTGCCAGCAGCGCTAGGACTAGCGGGAGGGGGGATACGCAGTATTTT. This gives the protein CASSARTSGRGDTQYF. The chain combines TRBV5-4 with TRBJ2-3, with 15 positions matching TRBD2. The trim removed 4 bases at V and 6 bases at J, leaving 6 bases unmatched. The CDR3 has 16 residues. CDR1 is SGHNT and CDR2 is YYREEE in the germline V gene (reference sequence).

The CDR3 region has the DNA TGTGCCAGCAGCTCACTTTTACCTGCAACTAATGAAAAACTGTTTTTT. Protein product: CASSSLLPATNEKLFF. The chain employs TRBV5-6 and TRBJ1-4; D is unresolved. Germline V gene data show CDR1 as SGHDT and CDR2 as YYEEEE. Deletions cut 3 bases from V and 0 bases from J, with 12 bases between. CDR3 length: 16 residues.

In DNA, the CDR3 is TGTGCCAGCAGCGAAGGATATCGACTAGCGGCGTACGAGCAGTACTTC. It yields the protein CASSEGYRLAAYEQYF. The rearrangement joins TRBV5-6 to TRBJ2-7, with 9 positions matching TRBD2. Germline CDR1 reads SGHDT; CDR2 reads YYEEEE. J was trimmed by 4 bases and V by 4 bases; bases with no gene match: 12. This CDR3 region has 16 residues.

The chain employs TRBV28 and TRBJ2-7, with a tentative D call TRBD1 (5 bases). The V gene lost 2 bases and the J gene lost 1 base, with 12 bases spanning the gap. Germline CDR1 reads MDHEN; CDR2 reads SYDVKM. CDR3 size: 15 residues. The CDR3 bases are TGTGCCAGCAGTTTAAGGGGTTTCTATTCCTACGAGCAGTACTTC. Its protein is CASSLRGFYSYEQYF.

J is TRBJ2-2 and V is TRBV9; TRBD2 matches 9 bases. The V and J ends lost 0 bases and 4 bases, in that order; junction bases with no gene match: 10. Looked up from germline, CDR1 is SGDLS and CDR2 is YYNGEE. This CDR3 spans 18 amino acids. CDR3 sequence reads: CASSVEIGGRAGTGELFF. The CDR3 nucleotides are TGTGCCAGCAGCGTAGAGATCGGCGGGAGGGCCGGCACCGGGGAGCTGTTTTTT.

This chain connects TRBV9 to TRBJ2-2, with TRBD1 identical over 8 bases. The CDR3 is 18 residues long. CDR1 SGDLS and CDR2 YYNGEE come from the germline V gene. V was pared by 3 bases and J by 4 bases, with 14 bases of the junction left unmatched. CDR3: CASSGEGQGKETTGELFF. In DNA form, the CDR3 reads TGTGCCAGCAGCGGAGAAGGACAGGGCAAGGAGACCACCGGGGAGCTGTTTTTT.

The gene calls are TRBV19 and TRBJ2-3, with TRBD1 identical over 10 bases. The V gene end was trimmed by 4 bases and the J gene end by 6 bases; junction bases not matched to a gene: 10. The germline gives CDR1 LNHDA, CDR2 SQIVND (reference sequence). CDR3 length: 16 residues. The CDR3 spells CASSRSPTGGMDTQYF. CDR3 bases: TGTGCCAGTAGTAGGAGTCCGACAGGGGGCATGGATACGCAGTATTTT.

The chain joins TRBV27 to TRBJ2-1; TRBD2 matches 9 bases. The CDR3 loop spans 15 amino acids. Losses at the gene ends were 5 bases for V and 4 bases for J; bases not matched to a gene: 6. The germline V gene has CDR1 MNHEY and CDR2 SMNVEV (reference sequence). The CDR3 coding sequence is TGTGCCAGCAGTCACAGCGGGAGGCAATACAATGAGCAGTTCTTC. It specifies CASSHSGRQYNEQFF.

The sample holds a few counts of this clone. The chain couples TRBV6-6 to TRBJ2-2; TRBD2 agrees at 9 bases. The CDR3 runs 15 residues. Germline V CDR1 and CDR2: MNHNY, SVGAGI (reference sequence). Trimming took 6 bases from V and 4 from J; bases not matched to a gene: 6. The CDR3 sequence is CASSNSGSGTGELFF. CDR3 in DNA: TGTGCCAGCAGCAATAGCGGGAGCGGCACCGGGGAGCTGTTTTTT.

The chain combines TRBV4-3 with TRBJ1-5, with D hard to call. CDR1 is LGHNA and CDR2 is YSLEER in the germline V gene. V shed 0 bases and J shed 6 bases, with 9 bases lying between them. The CDR3 runs to 14 residues. In nucleotides, the CDR3 is TGCGCCAGCAGCCAAGATCTTGGTGGTCAGCCCCAGCATTTT. Translating it yields CASSQDLGGQPQHF.

The chain recombines TRBV25-1 with TRBJ2-3, with TRBD2 matching over 10 bases. Germline loops: CDR1 MGHDK, CDR2 SYGVNS. V lost 7 bases to trimming and J lost 3 bases; unmatched junction nucleotides: 4. This CDR3 has 14 residues. CDR3 nucleotide sequence: TGTGCCAGCACTAGCGGGAGTGTAACAGATACGCAGTATTTT. Protein: CASTSGSVTDTQYF.